This entry concerns a single T cell receptor beta chain. The target of this receptor is not known. The sample holds no much larger clone one base away, and base qualities are not on file. Using immunoSEQ, frozen genomic DNA was subjected to high-throughput TCRbeta CDR3 sequencing, a process that included PCR amplification, mapping, bias correction and internal controls. In the original analysis: Only productive rearrangements were retained, and each unique TCRbeta sequence was defined by its CDR3 nucleotide sequence together with its V and J gene. For classification of a sequence as donor-reactive, at least 5-fold expansion in CFSE-low cells relative to unstimulated pre-transplant cells and a frequency of at least 0.01% were required. Minimum frequency thresholds were set for each subject based on the unstimulated sample with the lowest template count, ensuring at least 90% detection power. Jensen-Shannon divergence between the top 1000 TCRbeta sequences post-transplant and pre-transplant was used to measure repertoire turnover. Changes in detection of donor-reactive sequences were tested with two-sided Fisher's exact tests. Drawn from immuneACCESS, this table holds only the in-frame rearrangements with V and J called that TCRdb kept. Clones are partly lost; checked studies trace under half to an unresolved V gene and leave the rest unexplained. The DNA was the basis for D and trimming; V, J and clone size are from that table. For this sample the table gives around 110,000 clones, of which around nine tenths were detected only once. Clones ranked in the top ten supply roughly 0.8% of the sample.

This record comes from a study of T cell clones after liver transplantation (dated by TCRdb to between 2017 and 2020). Study-wide context: The samples were obtained from ITN030ST, a randomized trial that attempted immunosuppression withdrawal within 2 years after liver transplantation. Three of the eight recipients were HCV-positive; the others were transplanted for non-autoimmune, non-viral indications. Third party-reactive TCRbeta sequences from pre-transplant MLRs were also identified as an antigen-independent comparator for donor-reactive sequences. Blood samples were taken pre-transplant, pre-randomization before withdrawal, and post-randomization after full withdrawal or failed withdrawal. The subjects received no induction therapy and were kept on standard immunosuppression until randomization at 12-24 months post-transplant. The study cohort included 8 liver transplant recipients, of whom 3 were classified as tolerant and 5 as non-tolerant. Tolerance was defined as complete withdrawal of immunosuppression for at least one year without a rise in liver enzymes beyond twice the upper limit of normal. Donor-reactive T cell clones were identified using TCRbeta sequencing after a pre-transplant mixed lymphocyte reaction and were then followed in post-transplant blood.

The V end loses 3 bases and the J end loses 5 bases, and a stretch of 21 bases separates them. Spanning cysteine to phenylalanine, the CDR3 consists of 17 amino acids. Of the read, only the CDR3 DNA is kept; its 51 bases are in frame from base 1. The germline V gene encodes CDR1 SGDLS and CDR2 YYNGEE. Unstimulated PBMCs, after thawing, were stained for CD3, CD4 and CD8 and then FACS-sorted into CD3+CD4+ and CD3+CD8+ populations. All 8 studied subjects were randomized to withdrawal of immunosuppression. The Qiagen DNeasy Blood and Tissue Kit was used for genomic DNA isolation. Findings and caveats that apply to the study as a whole: When repertoire turnover was taken into account, detection of donor-reactive sequences was significantly reduced in 7 of 8 subjects for CD4 and in 8 of 8 subjects for CD8. A significant post-transplant decrease in circulating donor-reactive CD4 TCRbeta sequences was observed in most of the 8 subjects, irrespective of tolerance or HCV status. In a couple of subjects, low numbers of available donor cells limited the measurable donor-reactive repertoire. Donor-reactive sequences decreased more than third party-reactive sequences, which suggests partial antigen-specific deletion that was not related to withdrawal success. Because of small, heterogeneous patient numbers and non-standardized post-transplant time points, the conclusions were only preliminary. Because no allograft tissue specimens were available, donor-reactive T cells may have migrated into the graft instead of being deleted.

The receptor comes from a human patient who received a liver transplant. After a transplant, some T cells may have been passed on by the graft donor. The V and J segments used are TRBV9 and TRBJ2-1, with the D gene not confidently named. The specimen was CD4+ T cells from blood, collected 12 months after liver transplant. The nucleotide sequence reads as follows: TGTGCCAGCAGCGCACGACTTCTAGTCTCGGCCCACAATGAGCAGTTCTTC. It is translated as CASSARLLVSAHNEQFF.